Shown below are 28 T cell receptor beta chains from a single sample sequenced in a study of identifying expanded T cells in peripheral blood. Profiled with immunoSEQ multiplex PCR; TCRdb holds only in-frame clones, not every one. The sample has 100,000 to 150,000 clones, 86% seen once. The sample consisted of blood. The receptors were gathered from a person between 18 and 75 years old in good health.

The chain carries TRBV4-2 and TRBJ2-7; D ambiguous. Germline V gives CDR1 LGHNA, CDR2 YNFKEQ. Trimming shortened V by 4 bases and J by 7 bases, and 11 bases separated the two germline ends. The CDR3 length is 12 residues. CDR3: CASSLEVGEQYF. For the CDR3, the DNA is TGTGCCAGCAGCCTTGAAGTGGGGGAGCAGTACTTC.

The rearrangement links TRBV6-5 to TRBJ2-5; the match to TRBD1 covers 9 bases. There are 16 residues in the CDR3. Germline V CDR1 and CDR2: MNHEY, SVGAGI. With V trimmed by 0 bases and J by 5 bases, 7 bases remained unmatched. DNA for the CDR3: TGTGCCAGCAGTTACTCGTTCGCGACAGGGGGGGAGACCCAGTACTTC. It specifies CASSYSFATGGETQYF.

CDR3 sequence reads: CASSEGLAGADTQYF. DNA of the CDR3: TGCGCCAGCAGTGAAGGTCTAGCTGGAGCAGATACGCAGTATTTT. The chain joins TRBV10-1 to TRBJ2-3, with D perhaps TRBD2 (5 bases). The CDR3 consists of 15 residues. Germline values: CDR1 WNHNN, CDR2 SYGVQD (reference sequence). Trimming took 3 bases from V and 4 from J, leaving 14 bases between them.

The V call is TRBV4-3, the J call TRBJ2-5, with 14 nucleotides matching TRBD2. The CDR3 is made up of 16 amino acids. The germline CDR1 and CDR2 sequences are LGHNA and YSLEER. V was pared by 4 bases and J by 4 bases, with 5 bases of the junction left unmatched. The CDR3 region has the DNA TGCGCCAGCAGCCCCCGACTAGCGGGGGGGCTAGAGACCCAGTACTTC. Translation: CASSPRLAGGLETQYF.

The chain combines TRBV20-1 with TRBJ2-4; 9 positions agree with TRBD1. The CDR3 sequence is 11 residues long. V was clipped by 5 bases and J by 9 bases; unmatched bases: 2. Germline V lookup: CDR1 DFQATT, CDR2 SNEGSKA (reference sequence). The CDR3 DNA reads TGCAGTGCTGGGGACAGGGTCATTCAGTACTTC. It is translated as CSAGDRVIQYF.

V gene TRBV7-6 combines with J gene TRBJ2-5, with D tentatively TRBD1 (6 bases). Trimming cost V 5 bases and J 4 bases, with 17 bases left between them. Germline V CDR1 and CDR2: SGHVS, FNYEAQ. The length of the CDR3 is 15 residues. The CDR3 coding sequence is TGTGCCAGCAGCCTGTTACATGGGGGCGGAGAGACCCAGTACTTC. It codes for CASSLLHGGGETQYF.

This chain uses TRBV5-6 with TRBJ2-7; TRBD1 matches at 9 bases. V lost 4 bases to trimming and J lost 2 bases; unmatched junction nucleotides: 4. Germline CDR1 and CDR2: SGHDT and YYEEEE. CDR3 length equals 14 residues. DNA for the CDR3: TGTGCCAGCAGCCCACGGACAGGGGCCTACGAGCAGTACTTC. Its translation: CASSPRTGAYEQYF.

This clone showed up just once. V and J are TRBV6-5 and TRBJ2-7, with 11 bases that match TRBD2. CDR1 and CDR2 from the germline V gene are MNHEY and SVGAGI. The V segment lost 6 bases and the J segment 2 bases; nucleotides outside the gene matches: 6. The CDR3 has 15 amino acids. Here the CDR3 reads CASSPASGGTYEQYF. The CDR3 DNA sequence: TGTGCCAGCAGCCCCGCTAGCGGGGGGACCTACGAGCAGTACTTC.

This clone was seen a handful of times. This chain uses TRBV9 with TRBJ2-5; either TRBD1 or TRBD2 may fit D (5 bases each). CDR1 and CDR2 from the germline V gene are SGDLS and YYNGEE. This CDR3 comprises 15 residues. The V and J ends lost 0 bases and 2 bases respectively, with 11 bases between them. The CDR3 loop reads CASSVALGDQETQYF. The CDR3 DNA is TGTGCCAGCAGCGTAGCTTTGGGGGATCAAGAGACCCAGTACTTC.

The chain employs TRBV4-1 and TRBJ2-4; D is uncertain. The ends were cut back, 1 base at V and 0 bases at J, with 7 bases in the middle. CDR1 and CDR2 from the germline V gene are MGHRA and YSYEKL. CDR3 size: 15 residues. CDR3 protein: CASSQGPVAKNIQYF. The CDR3 region has the DNA TGCGCCAGCAGCCAAGGACCAGTAGCCAAAAACATTCAGTACTTC.

The CDR3 spells CASAQGVETEAFF. CDR3 coding DNA: TGTGCCAGCGCCCAGGGGGTGGAAACTGAAGCTTTCTTT. The gene calls are TRBV2 and TRBJ1-1; 7 bases map to TRBD1. The CDR3 runs 13 residues. Losses at the gene ends were 8 bases for V and 5 bases for J; bases not matched to a gene: 8. Germline V CDR1 and CDR2: SNHLY, FYNNEI. Based on the CDR3 plus reference TRBV2 and TRBJ1-1, the full variable domain is EPEVTQTPSHQVTQMGQEVILRCVPISNHLYFYWYRQILGQKVEFLVSFYNNEISEKSEIFDDQFSVERPDGSNFTLKIRSTKLEDSAMYFCASAQGVETEAFFGQGTRLTVV.

The chain is built from TRBV29-1 and TRBJ1-1; D ambiguous. V was trimmed by 3 bases and J by 0 bases, leaving 11 bases between them. This CDR3 comprises 14 residues. Germline values: CDR1 SQVTM, CDR2 ANQGSEA. In nucleotides, the CDR3 is TGCAGCGTTGACAAGCAGCCAGTGAACACTGAAGCTTTCTTT. This encodes CSVDKQPVNTEAFF.

The rearrangement uses TRBV6-1 and TRBJ2-7; 9 bases line up with TRBD2. The length of the CDR3 is 16 residues. With 1 base clipped from V and 2 bases from J, the junction kept 6 bases outside the gene matches. Germline V CDR1 and CDR2: MNHNS, SASEGT. Here the CDR3 DNA reads TGTGCCAGCAGTGAAGTCCAACTAGCGGGCCCCTACGAGCAGTACTTC. Its translation: CASSEVQLAGPYEQYF.

V is TRBV9 and J is TRBJ2-3; the match to TRBD2 covers 15 bases. V shed 6 bases, J shed 3 bases, and the junction held 8 bases outside the gene matches. CDR1 is SGDLS and CDR2 is YYNGEE in the germline V gene. CDR3 length equals 17 residues. CDR3 coding DNA: TGTGCCAGCAACGAGGGACTAGCGGGAGGAGGGACAGATACGCAGTATTTT. Translated, it gives CASNEGLAGGGTDTQYF.

This chain links TRBV4-2 with TRBJ2-2; TRBD2 aligns across 8 bases. Germline V gene lookup returns CDR1 LGHNA and CDR2 YNFKEQ. The V gene end was trimmed by 6 bases and the J gene end by 6 bases; junction bases not matched to a gene: 12. This CDR3 spans 16 amino acids. The CDR3 region has the DNA TGTGCCAGCAGTTGGCCGAGCGGGGGAGAAGCCGGGGAGCTGTTTTTT. This gives the protein CASSWPSGGEAGELFF.

As regards this clone: The sample has other DNA sequences that encode this CDR3 too. V usage is TRBV6-5 and J usage is TRBJ1-1, with D unclear. Germline assignment: CDR1 MNHEY and CDR2 SVGAGI. The CDR3 contains 13 residues. V was pared by 4 bases and J by 0 bases, with 6 bases between. The chain's CDR3 is CASSSPMNTEAFF. CDR3 nucleotides: TGTGCCAGCAGTTCCCCCATGAACACTGAAGCTTTCTTT.

This chain joins TRBV25-1 and TRBJ2-5; the D is unclear. The last part of the DNA fits TRBJ2-7 better; the J call may be wrong. Per the germline V gene, CDR1 is MGHDK and CDR2 is SYGVNS. CDR3 length equals 12 residues. CDR3 DNA sequence: TGTGCCAGCGGTACAAGCTCCTACGAGCAGTACTTC. This gives the protein CASGTSSYEQYF.

The chain combines TRBV9 with TRBJ2-5; tentative D call: TRBD2 (6 bases). The CDR3 loop spans 15 amino acids. V lost 0 bases to trimming and J lost 3 bases, with 12 bases between them. Germline V CDR1 and CDR2: SGDLS, YYNGEE. Written as DNA, the CDR3 is TGTGCCAGCAGCGTAGCGGCACTAGCTGAAGAGACCCAGTACTTC. Translating it yields CASSVAALAEETQYF.

This clone turned up a few times. This chain links TRBV15 with TRBJ2-2; no reliable D call. CDR3 length equals 14 residues. V lost 1 base to trimming and J lost 4 bases, with 7 bases between them. CDR1 LNHNV and CDR2 YYDKDF come from the germline V gene (reference sequence). This CDR3 reads CATSRGVATGELFF. CDR3 in DNA: TGTGCCACCAGCAGAGGTGTAGCCACCGGGGAGCTGTTTTTT.

This clone showed up just a few times. The chain uses TRBV9 and TRBJ2-2; unclear D gene. Germline V gives CDR1 SGDLS, CDR2 YYNGEE. The V end lost 7 bases, the J end lost 3 bases, and 13 bases lay between the germline ends. There are 14 residues in the CDR3. CDR3 nucleotide sequence: TGTGCCAGCGGGTGGGCGCAGGACACCGGGGAGCTGTTTTTT. Amino acid sequence: CASGWAQDTGELFF.

The chain links TRBV7-7 to TRBJ2-3; 11 nucleotides align to TRBD2. The germline V gene has CDR1 SSHAT and CDR2 FNYEAQ (reference sequence). V gave up 5 bases and J gave up 2 bases; unmatched junction bases: 6. The CDR3 totals 16 residues. CDR3 in amino acids: CASSPSGGTLTDTQYF. CDR3 coding DNA: TGTGCCAGCAGCCCTAGCGGGGGGACCCTCACAGATACGCAGTATTTT.

The rearrangement links TRBV4-1 to TRBJ2-3, with 8 bases lining up with TRBD2. CDR3 length: 18 amino acids. V lost 1 base and J lost 5; bases outside the gene matches: 14. The germline CDR1 and CDR2 sequences are MGHRA and YSYEKL. CDR3 protein: CASSQAGGALDDLDTQYF. The CDR3 nucleotides read TGCGCCAGCAGCCAAGCCGGGGGGGCCTTAGACGACTTAGATACGCAGTATTTT.

This chain links TRBV2 with TRBJ1-1, with D perhaps matching TRBD1 (5 bases). The germline V gene has CDR1 SNHLY and CDR2 FYNNEI. V was clipped by 6 bases and J by 2 bases, with 10 bases between them. This CDR3 has 13 amino acids. The CDR3: CASSYDRNTEAFF. CDR3 in DNA: TGTGCCAGCAGCTATGACAGAAACACTGAAGCTTTCTTT.

This chain connects TRBV19 to TRBJ1-2; D remains ambiguous. V gave up 5 bases and J gave up 9 bases, with 10 bases separating them. Germline values: CDR1 LNHDA, CDR2 SQIVND (reference sequence). This CDR3 region has 11 residues. CDR3 sequence (DNA): TGTGCCAGTAGTGTGATCGATCGCTACACCTTC. It is translated as CASSVIDRYTF.

This chain connects TRBV2 to TRBJ2-1; D is undetermined. Between the trimmed V and J ends, which lost 2 bases and 10 bases, there was a span of 9 bases. Germline V lookup: CDR1 SNHLY, CDR2 FYNNEI. This CDR3 spans 12 amino acids. CDR3 in amino acids: CASSEMAREQFF. The CDR3 bases are TGTGCCAGCAGTGAAATGGCCCGGGAGCAGTTCTTC.

The rearrangement uses TRBV25-1 and TRBJ1-1; D remains unclear. V shed 7 bases and J shed 1 base, with 7 bases lying between them. This CDR3 spans 12 amino acids. The germline V gene has CDR1 MGHDK and CDR2 SYGVNS. The CDR3 region is CASMAANTEAFF. For the CDR3, the DNA is TGTGCCAGCATGGCGGCGAACACTGAAGCTTTCTTT.

The chain has TRBV6-6 and TRBJ1-3; D unresolved. The germline CDR1 and CDR2 sequences are MNHNY and SVGAGI (reference sequence). The CDR3 consists of 14 residues. Trimming took off 5 bases at V and 0 bases at J, with 8 bases between the two ends. The CDR3 protein is CASSRWFSGNTIYF. CDR3 DNA sequence: TGTGCCAGCAGTAGATGGTTCTCTGGAAACACCATATATTTT.

The chain's CDR3 is CSETGLPFGDEQFF. CDR3 sequence (DNA): TGCAGCGAGACGGGACTCCCTTTTGGGGATGAGCAGTTCTTC. V and J are TRBV29-1 and TRBJ2-1; maybe TRBD2 (6 bases). The CDR3 is made up of 14 amino acids. Between the trimmed V and J ends, which lost 7 bases and 8 bases, there was a span of 21 bases. Germline V lookup: CDR1 SQVTM, CDR2 ANQGSEA.